The 15 T cell receptor beta chains given below trace back to one sample, sequenced in a study of T cells in Graves' hyperthyroidism and ophthalmopathy (dated by TCRdb to between 2019 and 2020). Library preparation employed multiplex PCR. Sequenced using an Illumina HiSeq 2000. The TCR beta CDR3 regions were amplified from the RNA transcripts. The TCR CDR3 was subjected to a first round of RT-PCR using the HTBI primer set and the Qiagen OneStep RT-PCR kit. The public reads were reprocessed in TCRdb via fastp at Q25 and MiXCR, keeping in-frame beta chains. Each CDR3 protein gets just one entry, which takes the most common genes and DNA from the rows behind it. The sample table records about 510,000 distinct CDR3 sequences; about 46% of these occur just once. The ten largest make up roughly 45% of the sample. Sequencing was performed on peripheral blood or thyroid tissue (not recorded which). These receptors originate from an adult woman with Graves' disease, either hyperthyroidism or ophthalmopathy (not recorded which).

The V and J genes are TRBV9 and TRBJ1-2; tentatively, D is TRBD1 (6 bases). V was cut by 0 bases and J by 7 bases, with 16 bases left in between. The CDR3 is 15 residues long. Germline lookup yields CDR1 SGDLS and CDR2 YYNGEE. The CDR3 region is CASSVVGGGSSGYTF. CDR3 bases: TGTGCCAGCAGCGTAGTAGGGGGAGGTAGTAGTGGCTACACCTTC.

V and J are TRBV10-3 and TRBJ2-7; D unresolved. This CDR3 has 14 amino acids. V dropped 5 bases and J dropped 4 bases, with 15 bases sitting between them. Germline CDR1 reads ENHRY; CDR2 reads SYGVKD. This CDR3 reads CAISSRRTVYEQYF. The CDR3 DNA follows: TGTGCCATCAGTTCCAGGAGAACAGTGTACGAGCAGTACTTC.

The J gene is TRBJ2-7, the V gene TRBV20-1, with 8 bases that match TRBD2. CDR1 and CDR2 from the germline V gene are DFQATT and SNEGSKA (reference sequence). This CDR3 has 15 amino acids. V was pared by 5 bases and J by 4 bases, with 13 bases of the junction left unmatched. This chain's CDR3 is CSAYTRDTSGYEQYF. The CDR3 bases are TGCAGTGCTTATACCCGGGACACTAGCGGATACGAGCAGTACTTC.

The chain carries TRBV7-8 and TRBJ2-7, with unresolved D. Trimming cost V 3 bases and J 6 bases, with 12 bases left between them. The CDR3 is made up of 13 amino acids. CDR1 is SGHVS and CDR2 is FQNEAQ in the germline V gene. This chain's CDR3 is CASSLTAQTEQYF. The DNA for the CDR3 is TGTGCCAGCAGCTTGACCGCCCAAACCGAGCAGTACTTC.

The rearrangement links TRBV6-6 to TRBJ1-4, with a possible D match to TRBD1 (5 bases). The CDR3 runs 16 residues. Trimming took off 6 bases at V and 14 bases at J, with 28 bases between the two ends. Looked up from germline, CDR1 is MNHNY and CDR2 is SVGAGI (reference sequence). For the CDR3, the DNA is TGTGCCAGCAGACCTACGGACGGGACGTCTGGGGGAAAGCTGTTTTTT. Its translation is CASRPTDGTSGGKLFF.

CDR3 sequence (DNA): TGTGCCAGCAGTGACCTGCGACAGAACACTGAAGCTTTCTTT. Amino acids: CASSDLRQNTEAFF. The gene calls are TRBV25-1 and TRBJ1-1; D ambiguous. The CDR3 runs 14 residues. Deletions cut 3 bases from V and 1 base from J, with 9 bases between. CDR1 is MGHDK and CDR2 is SYGVNS in the germline V gene.

This clonotype was seen only once. The chain recombines TRBV7-2 with TRBJ2-5; maybe TRBD2 (7 bases). Germline values: CDR1 SGHTA, CDR2 FQGNSA. This CDR3 spans 13 amino acids. V lost 7 bases and J lost 4, with 13 bases in between. The CDR3 region is CASTLGGRETQYF. The CDR3 DNA sequence: TGTGCCAGCACCCTCGGGGGGCGAGAGACCCAGTACTTC.

On this clonotype itself: This CDR3 is missing its conserved last phenylalanine or tryptophan, likely due to a read error. It is unclear where the CDR3 begins or ends on the DNA, so no DNA is shown, and the CDR3 is as TCRdb lists it. V gene TRBV2 combines with J gene TRBJ2-7. Germline V lookup: CDR1 SNHLY, CDR2 FYNNEI. The CDR3 contains 12 residues when both ends are counted. The CDR3 sequence: CASSDSGYEQHL.

A few counts support this clonotype. This chain joins TRBV6-6 and TRBJ1-1; unclear D gene. This CDR3 is built from 12 residues. Trimming took off 4 bases at V and 8 bases at J, with 11 bases between the two ends. CDR1 is MNHNY and CDR2 is SVGAGI in the germline V gene (reference sequence). This chain's CDR3 is CASSSGAFEAFF. The CDR3, as DNA: TGTGCCAGCAGTTCCGGAGCTTTCGAAGCTTTCTTT.

This clonotype appeared many times. This chain joins TRBV20-1 and TRBJ1-5; D ambiguous. Trimming removed 3 bases at V and 0 bases at J, with 9 bases between. CDR1 DFQATT and CDR2 SNEGSKA come from the germline V gene (reference sequence). The CDR3 spans 14 residues. DNA for the CDR3: TGCAGTGCTAGGTCGGGAAATAGCAATCAGCCCCAGCATTTT. It encodes CSARSGNSNQPQHF.

This clonotype has just a few counts. The chain uses TRBV10-3 and TRBJ1-1; no definite D call. Trimming stripped 7 bases from V and 5 bases from J, with 14 bases between. The V gene's germline CDR1 is ENHRY and CDR2 SYGVKD. CDR3 length: 13 residues. CDR3 in amino acids: CAITKDGRTEAFF. The CDR3 bases are TGTGCCATCACTAAGGACGGGCGGACTGAAGCTTTCTTT.

The genes are TRBV7-9 and TRBJ2-6, with D possibly being TRBD2 (5 bases). Between the trimmed V and J ends, which lost 5 bases and 0 bases, there was a span of 11 bases. The CDR3 runs to 16 residues. CDR1 is SEHNR and CDR2 is FQNEAQ in the germline V gene (reference sequence). CDR3 residues: CASSAAASSGANVLTF. CDR3 nucleotide sequence: TGTGCCAGCAGCGCAGCGGCCTCCTCTGGGGCCAACGTCCTGACTTTC.

The rearrangement uses TRBV7-8 and TRBJ1-2; 8 bases map to TRBD1. The V gene's germline CDR1 is SGHVS and CDR2 FQNEAQ. Unmatched junction bases numbered 10, after V lost 5 bases and J lost 8 bases. CDR3 size: 14 residues. CDR3 nucleotide sequence: TGTGCCAGCAGCATCGGACAGGGTAGAGGGGGCTACACCTTC. The encoded protein is CASSIGQGRGGYTF.

This clonotype was seen at least ten times. The rearrangement uses TRBV5-1 and TRBJ2-2; D is possibly TRBD1 (5 bases). CDR1 is SGHRS and CDR2 is YFSETQ in the germline V gene. There are 15 residues in the CDR3. Trimming left V 2 bases short and J 4 bases short, with 12 bases between. In nucleotides, the CDR3 is TGCGCCAGCAGCTTTAAGGGGCACGGCACCGGGGAGCTGTTTTTT. It is translated as CASSFKGHGTGELFF.

Ten or more counts support this clonotype. This chain uses TRBV10-3 with TRBJ1-5; maybe TRBD1 (5 bases). V was pared by 3 bases and J by 4 bases, with 13 bases between. The CDR3 is 15 amino acids. The germline V gene encodes CDR1 ENHRY and CDR2 SYGVKD. CDR3 sequence reads: CAISDKQGINQPQHF. CDR3 bases: TGTGCCATCAGTGATAAGCAGGGAATTAATCAGCCCCAGCATTTT.